This T cell receptor (beta chain) was recorded in a study of cytomegalovirus exposure and HLA in healthy donors (dated by TCRdb to the late 2010s). General notes on the study: An earlier analysis of several hundred of the donors reported 250 to 350 Gb of sequence data and some 100 million unique TCR beta sequences from about 200 million T cells. Because of strong linkage in the cohort, five DR-DQ haplotypes were treated as single units for association and clustering. About 300 gigabases of sequencing data and approximately 93 million unique TCR sequences were included in an early release covering about 600 HLA-typed donors. The later analysis used no new phenotypic data to find candidate immune exposures, relying instead on TCR beta sequences and their occurrence across donors. Typing coverage differed by locus: A, B, C, DRB1 and DQB1 were typed in about 629-640 donors, DQA1 in roughly 500, DPA1 in roughly 590, and DPB1 in 450 to 490. A later analysis re-analyzed previously published TCR beta repertoires from about 600 donors and added high-resolution HLA genotyping to study TCR occurrence patterns. The genetic ancestry cluster associated with self-reported Caucasian donors included over 80% of the 300 to 400 genotyped donors. Genome-wide SNP genotypes for about 65% of the roughly 700 donors were used in a later genetic analysis, which treated that subset as a discovery cohort. Donor age, sex, ethnicity and CMV serostatus were compiled alongside the repertoire data. To decide whether each TCR beta V gene segment behaved as functional or pseudogenic, an earlier analysis of some 580 of the donors relied on high-throughput TCR beta sequencing. On average, roughly 240,000 unique TCR beta nucleotide sequences were sequenced per donor among roughly 430 genotyped donors of the cohort, with 15% to 20% of those sequences being non-productive. Along with the roughly 670-subject first cohort, a separate validation cohort of more than 90 different subjects was used. The T cell repertoires of some 700 subjects were profiled by immunosequencing and related to cytomegalovirus serostatus. The aim of the study was to test whether cataloging public T cell receptors could identify signatures of past pathogen exposure. Class I and class II HLA loci were covered by the typing at four-digit resolution. To predict cytomegalovirus infection status, the study combined high-throughput TCR immunosequencing, statistical association of individual TCRs with disease status, and machine learning. All discovery cohort repertoires had been generated using a single sequencing platform.

CDR1 and CDR2, looked up from the germline V gene, are SGHRS and YFSETQ. The germline ends are 9 bases apart after V is trimmed by 2 bases and J by 6 bases. There are 12 amino acids in the CDR3, from cysteine to phenylalanine inclusive. Only the CDR3 part of the read is kept: 36 bases, read in frame from the first base. The library was obtained by the immunoSEQ multiplex PCR assay. A mixture of 60 forward primers for TCR Vbeta segments and 13 reverse primers for TCR Jbeta segments was used in the multiplex PCR. The CDR3 region of rearranged TCR beta genes was amplified from genomic DNA by a multiplex PCR assay. Amplified TCR beta libraries were sequenced as 87-base-pair reads on the Illumina HiSeq System. The original pipeline was this. Across the 500 to 700 repertoires, a later analysis counted roughly 77 million unique TCR beta chains, some 11 million of which were shared by at least two donors. Raw reads were error-corrected and collapsed into unique sequences by a nearest-neighbor algorithm in which closely related sequences were merged to remove PCR and sequencing errors. V, D and J gene segments were assigned by aligning CDR3 sequences to IMGT reference sequences. Each retained sequence needed at least a six-nucleotide match to both a V gene segment and a J gene segment. Rearrangements were called productive when the CDR3 lacked stop codons and stayed in frame with V and J; all others were non-productive. CDR3 was defined according to IMGT convention as the region running from the second conserved V-encoded cysteine to the conserved J-encoded phenylalanine. In an earlier analysis of more than 550 of the donors, sequences lacking an unambiguous match to a single V gene segment were excluded. An earlier analysis of almost 600 of the donors classified V segments as functional when productive rearrangements were above 56.7% and as segregating when the standard deviation between donors was above 5%. A statistical classification framework was built to diagnose cytomegalovirus status from the catalog of TCR beta chain sequences. In a later analysis, TCR nucleotide sequences were compared against IMGT/GENE-DB human TR gene sequences so that V and J genes could be assigned. The TCRdist pipeline was used in a later analysis to assign CDR3 sequences and most-parsimonious VDJ recombination scenarios. In a later analysis, each TCR beta chain was defined by its CDR3 amino acid sequence together with its V-gene family, and reads without a unique V-gene family were excluded. To address suspected cross-contamination and a sequencing artifact, a later analysis removed under 600 highly shared, low-generation-probability nucleotide sequences. In a later analysis, a clonal expansion index was calculated for each public chain from normalized within-repertoire ranks of inferred template counts. In a later analysis, generation probabilities were computed using a VDJ recombination model fitted to out-of-frame rearrangements, and the results were checked against IGoR. Hypergeometric tests were used in a later analysis to score TCR-TCR, TCR-HLA and TCR-CMV co-occurrence, with a repertoire-size bias correction applied to the TCR pairs. A later analysis estimated false discovery rates by permuting HLA or CMV assignments 20 times. In a later analysis, co-occurring TCRs were grouped with DBSCAN, and TCRdist sequence similarity was added when clustering was performed within HLA-allele-positive subsets. For co-occurrence clustering, repertoires with fewer than 30,000 or more than 120,000 public chains were excluded, along with roughly five repertoires with anomalous nucleotide sharing. In its TCRdb copy, this immuneACCESS table keeps in-frame sequences only and misses some clones. Where compared with another copy, unresolved V genes explain less than half of these, and the others have no known cause. The DNA was the basis for D and trimming; V, J and clone size are from that table. This sample lists around 190,000 clones; approximately 80% were detected once. The ten biggest clones cover about 2.6% of the sample.

The cohort was made up of about 670 healthy bone marrow donors. At the time of sampling, every cohort member was nominally healthy, though immune exposures that went unrecorded were likely present. The donor was CMV seronegative and was included in the group of a few hundred seronegative cohort members. A peripheral blood sample was collected from each donor, and TCR beta sequencing was performed on peripheral blood mononuclear cells. The Qiagen DNeasy Blood Extraction Kit was used to extract genomic DNA from the blood cell samples. Note on this clone: Its antigen remains unidentified. Base qualities are missing; no much larger clone stands one base away.

Points the paper makes about the study in general: According to a later genetic analysis, donors in an Asian-associated ancestry cluster had fewer N-insertions in productive TCRs than the roughly 670-donor mean. Broadly in line with IMGT annotations, most TCR beta V segments showed up in productive rearrangements about 90% or about 30% of the time in an earlier analysis of several hundred of the donors. In a later analysis, about 17,000 TCR beta sequences were associated with specific HLA alleles at a false discovery rate of 0.05. A later analysis found that HLA-associated TCR beta chains were more clonally expanded and had lower generation probabilities than equally common non-associated chains. Because HLA typing was missing for some donors at each locus, association tests included only the typed subset. Because counts were too low, 15 to 20 rarely observed V segments, including chromosome 9 orphons, were excluded from the earlier analysis of around 640 of the donors. Roughly uniform sequencing depth across donors was assumed in presence/absence analyses, although this assumption may not hold. A further reported finding was that TCR beta sequences accurately predicted the HLA-A and HLA-B alleles for most subjects in the first cohort. Linkage disequilibrium might explain the correlated functional status among segregating V segments, but an unknown experimental factor could not be excluded. The classifier was reported to diagnose cytomegalovirus status with high specificity and sensitivity in both the original and validation cohorts. For the cohort, immune exposure information was limited to CMV serostatus. V-gene and J-gene trimming of TCR beta chains was associated with a missense DCLRE1C variant in a later genetic analysis, and the association was replicated in an independent cohort. In vitro tests confirmed that a few of the cytomegalovirus-associated TCR beta chains recognize cytomegalovirus antigens. When HLA alleles, especially DR and DQ, strongly co-occurred, attributing TCR associations to individual alleles was difficult. A later analysis found that most CMV-associated TCR beta chains appeared HLA-restricted, with HLA associations seemingly driven largely by CMV exposure. A later analysis reported that several top co-occurrence clusters appeared linked to parvovirus B19, influenza, CMV and Epstein-Barr virus. The study listed 150 to 200 TCR beta chains as associated with cytomegalovirus. The authors suggested that the approach could potentially be generalized to other disease states and immunological phenotypes. In a later analysis, the rate of TCR association differed among HLA loci, with DRB1 alleles having the most associated TCRs and HLA-C alleles having the fewest. Most TCR sequences were observed very rarely across donors, whereas some public TCRs were present in many individuals. This cohort had only TCR beta chains sequenced, and the lack of alpha or paired-chain data limited which features could be detected. A cluster of highly shared sequence variants was judged likely to be a technical artifact of the sequencing pipeline. The 87-base-pair reads could not distinguish some IMGT-functional V segments, including TRBV6-2 and TRBV6-3, so those segments were excluded.

The rearranged chain carries TRBV5-1 and TRBJ2-7; confidence is insufficient to name the D gene. The specimen was PBMCs. The receptor was isolated from a female donor in good health and CMV-seronegative. The DNA sequence is given as TGCGCCAGCAGCTTTGGCACCCTCGAGCAGTACTTC. Its product reads: CASSFGTLEQYF. The CDR3 plus the reference TRBV5-1 and TRBJ2-7 genes for the other parts give the full variable domain: KAGVTQTPRYLIKTRGQQVTLSCSPISGHRSVSWYQQTPGQGLQFLFEYFSETQRNKGNFPGRFSGRQFSNSRSEMNVSTLELGDSALYLCASSFGTLEQYFGPGTRLTVT.